This is a list of T cell receptor beta chains from one sample in a study of cytomegalovirus exposure and HLA in healthy donors. Sequencing was performed with immunoSEQ multiplex PCR; in TCRdb, only in-frame clones are kept and a portion is missing. The sample lists about 56,000 clones; about 92% were seen once. Sequencing used PBMCs. These receptors came from a man aged 18 to 30 in good health and CMV-seronegative. Both conserved end residues are part of each CDR3. The order of the fields is CDR3 protein, clone size, J gene, V gene. The size field is filled for only some rows; it gives once, few, many or a size class.

CDR3: CASSQTQYGAGELFF; size: -; J: TRBJ2-2; V: TRBV27
CDR3: CASSVRRLIDSNQPQHF; size: once; J: TRBJ1-5; V: TRBV2
CDR3: CATSIQGEYTGELFF; size: -; J: TRBJ2-2; V: TRBV15
CDR3: CASSPVRVGEKLFF; size: -; J: TRBJ1-4; V: TRBV18
CDR3: CASSDRVSGNTIYF; size: -; J: TRBJ1-3; V: TRBV5-5
CDR3: CASSLSDRGETQYF; size: -; J: TRBJ2-5; V: TRBV28
CDR3: CASSRLAGRYRTDTQYF; size: -; J: TRBJ2-3; V: TRBV5-6
CDR3: CASSSTGWNYGYTF; size: once; J: TRBJ1-2; V: TRBV5-6
CDR3: CASSQTRLAVPNNEQFF; size: -; J: TRBJ2-1; V: TRBV4-1
CDR3: CASCIGNQPQHF; size: -; J: TRBJ1-5; V: TRBV28
CDR3: CASSPQEPDTQYF; size: few; J: TRBJ2-3; V: TRBV6-5
CDR3: CASSRDWDLNEQFF; size: -; J: TRBJ2-1; V: TRBV19
CDR3: CASSLRGDGYTF; size: -; J: TRBJ1-2; V: TRBV5-1
CDR3: CASSIRQEIEQFF; size: -; J: TRBJ2-1; V: TRBV19
CDR3: CASSPTGPEAFF; size: -; J: TRBJ1-1; V: TRBV18
CDR3: CASSYGTVPSYEQYF; size: -; J: TRBJ2-7; V: TRBV6-6
CDR3: CASRPSLGTDTQYF; size: -; J: TRBJ2-3; V: TRBV12-2
CDR3: CASSLAPGEGQPQHF; size: -; J: TRBJ1-5; V: TRBV5-1
CDR3: CASSEAPAASEAFF; size: -; J: TRBJ1-1; V: TRBV2
CDR3: CATSRTGYNEKLFF; size: -; J: TRBJ1-4; V: TRBV15
CDR3: CASSWGVQNTIYF; size: -; J: TRBJ1-3; V: TRBV19
CDR3: CASSLGTSRYNEQFF; size: -; J: TRBJ2-1; V: TRBV11-3
CDR3: CASSGTAHTGELFF; size: -; J: TRBJ2-2; V: TRBV19
CDR3: CASSSEVQGWEDTQYF; size: -; J: TRBJ2-3; V: TRBV28
CDR3: CASSVIGGSSYNEQFF; size: -; J: TRBJ2-1; V: TRBV5-1
CDR3: CASSYSKERGSEQYF; size: -; J: TRBJ2-7; V: TRBV6-5
CDR3: CASSSHGAAGELFF; size: few; J: TRBJ2-2; V: TRBV6-4
CDR3: CASSVDGLYQETQYF; size: -; J: TRBJ2-5; V: TRBV19
CDR3: CASSLRLGSAGGYTF; size: -; J: TRBJ1-2; V: TRBV7-2
CDR3: CASSLGAGVLDEQYF; size: -; J: TRBJ2-7; V: TRBV27
CDR3: CASSLSETGVGTQYF; size: -; J: TRBJ2-5; V: TRBV5-1
CDR3: CASSLGTDNYGYTF; size: -; J: TRBJ1-2; V: TRBV28
CDR3: CASSRGLAVLTDTQYF; size: -; J: TRBJ2-3; V: TRBV11-2
CDR3: CASSGVRGFQETQYF; size: -; J: TRBJ2-5; V: TRBV9
CDR3: CASSLGGSAVLSYNEQFF; size: -; J: TRBJ2-1; V: TRBV27
CDR3: CASILAGETQYF; size: once; J: TRBJ2-5; V: TRBV2
CDR3: CASNPTGSSYEQYF; size: -; J: TRBJ2-7; V: TRBV6-1
CDR3: CASSLGAISYEQYF; size: -; J: TRBJ2-7; V: TRBV7-2
CDR3: CASSIGLAGNYEQYF; size: once; J: TRBJ2-7; V: TRBV19
CDR3: CASSFIGDRTIYNEQFF; size: -; J: TRBJ2-1; V: TRBV7-2
CDR3: CASSLLAGVPYNEQFF; size: -; J: TRBJ2-1; V: TRBV7-2
CDR3: CASTYGAFTDTQYF; size: -; J: TRBJ2-3; V: TRBV5-1
CDR3: CASSLSFGSMNTEAFF; size: -; J: TRBJ1-1; V: TRBV11-3
CDR3: CASSRTSGSSYEQYF; size: -; J: TRBJ2-7; V: TRBV5-6
CDR3: CAISPAELNTDTQYF; size: -; J: TRBJ2-3; V: TRBV10-3
CDR3: CASSLLIGVTGELFF; size: -; J: TRBJ2-2; V: TRBV7-2
CDR3: CASSPRLAGAGEQYF; size: few; J: TRBJ2-7; V: TRBV5-4
CDR3: CASSGQLASGELFF; size: -; J: TRBJ2-2; V: TRBV9
CDR3: CATSKDRGPYEQYF; size: -; J: TRBJ2-7; V: TRBV15
CDR3: CASSASGNDAYGYTF; size: -; J: TRBJ1-2; V: TRBV6-4